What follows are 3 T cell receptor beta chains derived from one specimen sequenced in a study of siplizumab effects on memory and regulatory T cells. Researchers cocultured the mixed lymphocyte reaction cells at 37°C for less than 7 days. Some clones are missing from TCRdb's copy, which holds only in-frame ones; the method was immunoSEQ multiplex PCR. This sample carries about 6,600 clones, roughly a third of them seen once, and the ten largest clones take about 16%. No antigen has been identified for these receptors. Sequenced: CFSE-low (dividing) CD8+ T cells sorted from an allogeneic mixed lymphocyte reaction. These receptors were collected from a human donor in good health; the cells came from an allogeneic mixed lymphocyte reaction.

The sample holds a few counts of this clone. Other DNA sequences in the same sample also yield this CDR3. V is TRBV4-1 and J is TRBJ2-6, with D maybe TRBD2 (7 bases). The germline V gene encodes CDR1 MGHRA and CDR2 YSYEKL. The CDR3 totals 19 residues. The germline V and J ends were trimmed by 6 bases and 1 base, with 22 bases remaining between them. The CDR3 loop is CASRGERDTGISGANVLTF. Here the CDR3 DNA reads TGCGCCAGCAGGGGGGAGCGGGACACGGGAATTTCTGGGGCCAACGTCCTGACTTTC.

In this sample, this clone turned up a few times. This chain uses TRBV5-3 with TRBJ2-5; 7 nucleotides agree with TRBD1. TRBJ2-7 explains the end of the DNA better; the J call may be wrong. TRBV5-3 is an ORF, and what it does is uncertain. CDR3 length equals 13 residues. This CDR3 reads CATTRGQSYEQYF. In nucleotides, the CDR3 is TGTGCCACCACCCGGGGACAGAGCTACGAGCAGTACTTC.

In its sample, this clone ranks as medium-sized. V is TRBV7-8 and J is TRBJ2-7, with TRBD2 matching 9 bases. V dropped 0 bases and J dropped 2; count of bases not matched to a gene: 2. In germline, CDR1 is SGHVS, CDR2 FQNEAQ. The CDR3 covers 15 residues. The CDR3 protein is CASSLASGGTYEQYF. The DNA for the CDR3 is TGTGCCAGCAGCTTAGCGAGCGGGGGGACCTACGAGCAGTACTTC.